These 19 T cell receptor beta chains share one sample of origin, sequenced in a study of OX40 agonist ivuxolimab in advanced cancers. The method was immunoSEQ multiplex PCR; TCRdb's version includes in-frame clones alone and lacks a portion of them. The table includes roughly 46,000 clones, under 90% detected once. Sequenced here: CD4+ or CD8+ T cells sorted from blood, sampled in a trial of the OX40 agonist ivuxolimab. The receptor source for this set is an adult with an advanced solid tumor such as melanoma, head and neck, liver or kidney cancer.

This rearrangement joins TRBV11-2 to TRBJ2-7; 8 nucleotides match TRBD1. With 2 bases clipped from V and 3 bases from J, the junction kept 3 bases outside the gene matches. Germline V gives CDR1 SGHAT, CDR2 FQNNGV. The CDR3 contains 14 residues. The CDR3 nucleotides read TGTGCCAGCAGCTTACGGGACAGGATCTACGAGCAGTACTTC. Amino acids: CASSLRDRIYEQYF.

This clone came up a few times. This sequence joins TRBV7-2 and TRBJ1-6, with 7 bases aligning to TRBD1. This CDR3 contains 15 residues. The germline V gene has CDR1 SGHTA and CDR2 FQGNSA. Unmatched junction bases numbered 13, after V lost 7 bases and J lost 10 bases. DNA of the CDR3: TGTGCCAGCACCCCTGCACAGGGGAGAGACTCACCCCTCCACTTT. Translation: CASTPAQGRDSPLHF. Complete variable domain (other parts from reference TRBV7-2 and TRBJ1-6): GAGVSQSPSNKVTEKGKDVELRCDPISGHTALYWYRQSLGQGLEFLIYFQGNSAPDKSGLPSDRFSAERTGGSVSTLTIQRTQQEDSAVYLCASTPAQGRDSPLHFGNGTRLTVT.

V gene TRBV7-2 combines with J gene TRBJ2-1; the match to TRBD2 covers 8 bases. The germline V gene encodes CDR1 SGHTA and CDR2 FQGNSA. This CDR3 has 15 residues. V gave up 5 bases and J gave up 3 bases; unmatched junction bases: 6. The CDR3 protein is CASSPPGGRYNEQFF. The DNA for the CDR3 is TGTGCCAGCAGCCCTCCGGGGGGGCGCTACAATGAGCAGTTCTTC.

CDR3 sequence reads: CASSVGLEANYGYTF. In DNA, the CDR3 is TGTGCCAGCAGCGTAGGACTGGAAGCTAACTATGGCTACACCTTC. The chain links TRBV9 to TRBJ1-2; no clear D gene. Trimming cost V 0 bases and J 0 bases, with 9 bases left between them. CDR1 is SGDLS and CDR2 is YYNGEE in the germline V gene. This CDR3 is 15 amino acids long.

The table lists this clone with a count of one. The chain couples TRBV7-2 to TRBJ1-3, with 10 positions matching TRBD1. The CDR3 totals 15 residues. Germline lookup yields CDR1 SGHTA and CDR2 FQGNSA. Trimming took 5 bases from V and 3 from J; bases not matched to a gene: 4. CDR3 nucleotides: TGTGCCAGCAGCATCGGGACAGGGGATGGAAACACCATATATTTT. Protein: CASSIGTGDGNTIYF.

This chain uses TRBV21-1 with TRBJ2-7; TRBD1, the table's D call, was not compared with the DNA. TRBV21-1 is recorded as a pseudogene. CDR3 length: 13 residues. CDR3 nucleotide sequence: TGTGCCAGCAGCAAGGAGACAGGGTTCAGAAAGTACTTC. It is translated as CASSKETGFRKYF.

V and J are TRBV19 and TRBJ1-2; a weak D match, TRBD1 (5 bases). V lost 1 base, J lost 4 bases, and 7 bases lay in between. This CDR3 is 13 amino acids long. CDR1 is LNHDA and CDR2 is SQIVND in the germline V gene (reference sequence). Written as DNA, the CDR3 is TGTGCCAGTAGTATAGGCGACAGCTATGGCTACACCTTC. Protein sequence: CASSIGDSYGYTF.

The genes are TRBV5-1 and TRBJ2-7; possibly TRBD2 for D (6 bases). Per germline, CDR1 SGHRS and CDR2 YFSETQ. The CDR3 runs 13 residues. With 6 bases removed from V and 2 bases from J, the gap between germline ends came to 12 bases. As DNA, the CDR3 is TGCGCCAGCAAGGAGGAGGGAACCTACGAGCAGTACTTC. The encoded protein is CASKEEGTYEQYF.

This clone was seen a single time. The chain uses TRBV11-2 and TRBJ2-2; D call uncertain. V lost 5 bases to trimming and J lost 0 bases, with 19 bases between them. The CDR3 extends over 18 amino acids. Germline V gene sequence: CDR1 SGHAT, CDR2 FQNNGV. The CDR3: CASSPQAGGSTNTGELFF. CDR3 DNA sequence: TGTGCCAGCAGCCCCCAGGCTGGTGGCAGCACGAACACCGGGGAGCTGTTTTTT. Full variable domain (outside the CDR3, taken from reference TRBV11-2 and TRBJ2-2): EAGVAQSPRYKIIEKRQSVAFWCNPISGHATLYWYQQILGQGPKLLIQFQNNGVVDDSQLPKDRFSAERLKGVDSTLKIQPAKLEDSAVYLCASSPQAGGSTNTGELFFGEGSRLTVL.

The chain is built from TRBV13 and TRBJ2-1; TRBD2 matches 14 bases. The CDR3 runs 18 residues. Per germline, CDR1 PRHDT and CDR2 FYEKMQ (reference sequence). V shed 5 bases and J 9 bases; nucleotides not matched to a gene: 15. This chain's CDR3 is CASSPKLGLAGVIGEQFF. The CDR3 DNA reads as TGTGCCAGCAGCCCAAAGCTGGGACTAGCGGGGGTGATCGGTGAGCAGTTCTTC.

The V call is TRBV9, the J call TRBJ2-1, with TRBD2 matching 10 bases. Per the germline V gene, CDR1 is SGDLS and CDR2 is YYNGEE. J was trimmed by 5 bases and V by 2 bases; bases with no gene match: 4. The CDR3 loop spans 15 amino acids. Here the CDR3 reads CASSVLAGADNEQFF. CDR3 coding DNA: TGTGCCAGCAGCGTTCTAGCGGGGGCAGACAATGAGCAGTTCTTC.

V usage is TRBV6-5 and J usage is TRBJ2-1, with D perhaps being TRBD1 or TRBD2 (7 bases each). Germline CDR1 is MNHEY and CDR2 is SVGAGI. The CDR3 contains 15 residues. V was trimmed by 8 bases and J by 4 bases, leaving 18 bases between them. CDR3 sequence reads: CASGAGDSAYNEQFF. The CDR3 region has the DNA TGTGCCAGCGGGGCGGGGGACAGTGCTTACAATGAGCAGTTCTTC.

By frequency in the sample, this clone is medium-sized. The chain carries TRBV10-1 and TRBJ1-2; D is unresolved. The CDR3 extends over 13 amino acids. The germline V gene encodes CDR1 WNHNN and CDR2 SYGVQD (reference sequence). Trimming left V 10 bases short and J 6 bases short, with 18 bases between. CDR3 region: CATGGIVWDGYTF. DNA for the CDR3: TGCGCCACCGGAGGTATCGTTTGGGATGGCTACACCTTC.

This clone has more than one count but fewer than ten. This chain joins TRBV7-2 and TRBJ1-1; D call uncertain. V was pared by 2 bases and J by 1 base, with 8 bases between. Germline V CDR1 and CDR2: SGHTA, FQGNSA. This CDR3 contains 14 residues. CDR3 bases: TGTGCCAGCAGCTTACAATACGGGAACACTGAAGCTTTCTTT. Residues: CASSLQYGNTEAFF.

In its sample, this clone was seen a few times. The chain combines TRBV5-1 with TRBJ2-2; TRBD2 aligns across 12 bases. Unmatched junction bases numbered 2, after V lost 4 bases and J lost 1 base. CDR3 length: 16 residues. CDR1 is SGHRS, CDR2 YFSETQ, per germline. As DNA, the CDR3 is TGCGCCAGCAGCCTACTAGCGGGGGGGAACACCGGGGAGCTGTTTTTT. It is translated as CASSLLAGGNTGELFF. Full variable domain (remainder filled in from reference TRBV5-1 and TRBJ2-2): KAGVTQTPRYLIKTRGQQVTLSCSPISGHRSVSWYQQTPGQGLQFLFEYFSETQRNKGNFPGRFSGRQFSNSRSEMNVSTLELGDSALYLCASSLLAGGNTGELFFGEGSRLTVL.

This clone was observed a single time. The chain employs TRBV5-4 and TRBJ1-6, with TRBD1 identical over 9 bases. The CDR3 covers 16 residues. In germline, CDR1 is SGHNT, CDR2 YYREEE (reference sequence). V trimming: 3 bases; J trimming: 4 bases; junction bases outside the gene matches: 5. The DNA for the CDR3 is TGTGCCAGCAGCTGGGGGGGGACAGGGTATAATTCACCCCTCCACTTT. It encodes CASSWGGTGYNSPLHF.

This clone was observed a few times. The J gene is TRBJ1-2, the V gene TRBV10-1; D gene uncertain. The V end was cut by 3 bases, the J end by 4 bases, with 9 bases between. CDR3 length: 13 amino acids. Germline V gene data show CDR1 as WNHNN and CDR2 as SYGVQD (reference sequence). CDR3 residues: CASSEGISYGYTF. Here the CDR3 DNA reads TGCGCCAGCAGTGAAGGGATCAGCTATGGCTACACCTTC.

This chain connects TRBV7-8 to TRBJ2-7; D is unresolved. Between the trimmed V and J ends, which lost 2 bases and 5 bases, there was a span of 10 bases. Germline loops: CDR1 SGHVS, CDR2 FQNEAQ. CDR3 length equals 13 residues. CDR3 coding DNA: TGTGCCAGCAGCTTATGGATGTTCGACGAGCAGTACTTC. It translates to CASSLWMFDEQYF.

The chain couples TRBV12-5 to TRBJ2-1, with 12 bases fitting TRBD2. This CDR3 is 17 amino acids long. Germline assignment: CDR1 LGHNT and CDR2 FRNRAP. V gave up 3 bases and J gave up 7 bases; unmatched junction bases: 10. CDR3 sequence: CASGFSLAGGAGNEQFF. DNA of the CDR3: TGTGCTAGTGGTTTTAGTCTAGCGGGGGGGGCCGGGAATGAGCAGTTCTTC.